These 24 T cell receptor beta chains share one sample of origin, sequenced in a study of T cell responses to AZD1222 COVID-19 vaccine (dated by TCRdb to the early 2020s). Receptor amplification or capture employed the immunoSEQ multiplex PCR assay. The immuneACCESS repertoire file appears here via TCRdb, limited to in-frame rearrangements. These files lack a portion of the clones; in checked studies, under half of the deficit traces to unresolved V genes, and the cause of the others is not known. Within this sample are 90,000 or so clones, with around 90% of them counted one time only. In total, the top ten clones hold 2.4% of the sample. In light of the paper, this sample's time point label describes: baseline before first vaccination. Source: peripheral blood, taken on day 0 of AZD1222 vaccination. Receptors were obtained from an adult in good health.

The chain links TRBV3-1 (or the pseudogene TRBV3-2) to TRBJ2-7, with TRBD2 matching 7 bases. After removal of 4 bases from V and 3 bases from J, the junction contained 3 bases not matched to a gene. Germline V gene sequence: CDR1 LGHDT, CDR2 YNNKEL (reference sequence). CDR3 length: 13 amino acids. The CDR3 bases are TGTGCCAGCAGCCTCCGGGACTACTACGAGCAGTACTTC. The encoded protein is CASSLRDYYEQYF.

In its sample, this clone was seen once. The J gene is TRBJ1-6, the V gene TRBV6-5, with 9 nucleotides matching TRBD1. Germline V gives CDR1 MNHEY, CDR2 SVGAGI. Trimming removed 0 bases from V and 9 bases from J; junction bases left unmatched: 3. CDR3 size: 15 residues. The CDR3 loop reads CASSYSGQGSSPLHF. CDR3 DNA: TGTGCCAGCAGTTACTCGGGACAGGGAAGTTCACCCCTCCACTTT.

CDR3 in amino acids: CASSKTGNTIYF. The CDR3 DNA sequence: TGTGCCAGCAGTAAAACTGGAAACACCATATATTTT. The rearrangement joins TRBV6-5 to TRBJ1-3; D gene uncertain. V was trimmed by 5 bases and J by 2 bases, leaving 4 bases between them. This CDR3 is 12 amino acids long. The germline V gene encodes CDR1 MNHEY and CDR2 SVGAGI.

The chain is built from TRBV4-3 and TRBJ1-2; D is ambiguous. Germline V lookup: CDR1 LGHNA, CDR2 YSLEER. This CDR3 contains 15 residues. V was trimmed by 2 bases and J by 0 bases, leaving 10 bases between them. CDR3 DNA sequence: TGCGCCAGCAGCCAATTGGTGCTCACTAACTATGGCTACACCTTC. Its protein is CASSQLVLTNYGYTF.

V is TRBV5-1 and J is TRBJ2-5; perhaps D is TRBD1 or TRBD2 (5 bases each). This CDR3 comprises 14 residues. V dropped 0 bases and J dropped 1 base, with 7 bases sitting between them. CDR1 is SGHRS and CDR2 is YFSETQ in the germline V gene. CDR3 amino acids: CASSLGGSQETQYF. CDR3 coding DNA: TGCGCCAGCAGCTTGGGGGGGTCCCAAGAGACCCAGTACTTC.

The chain couples TRBV2 to TRBJ1-1; no clear D gene. CDR3 length: 13 amino acids. Trimming removed 4 bases from V and 9 bases from J, with 15 bases in between. Germline lookup yields CDR1 SNHLY and CDR2 FYNNEI. The CDR3 region has the DNA TGTGCCAGCAGTGTCGATGGATTTAAGAAAGCTTTCTTT. This translates into CASSVDGFKKAFF.

Of note for this clone: The sample carries other DNA sequences with the same CDR3. The chain links TRBV18 to TRBJ1-3; D unclear. V dropped 3 bases and J dropped 2 bases, with 5 bases sitting between them. The CDR3 length is 13 residues. Germline lookup yields CDR1 KGHSH and CDR2 LQKENI. The CDR3 here is CASSPGAGNTIYF. Written as DNA, the CDR3 is TGTGCCAGCTCACCCGGAGCTGGAAACACCATATATTTT.

The chain recombines TRBV19 with TRBJ2-1; 11 nucleotides match TRBD2. The CDR3 spans 15 residues. V dropped 7 bases and J dropped 8; count of bases not matched to a gene: 10. CDR1 is LNHDA and CDR2 is SQIVND in the germline V gene (reference sequence). CDR3 nucleotides: TGTGCCAGTACCGCGGACCTAGCGGGGGGAGATGAGCAGTTCTTC. It specifies CASTADLAGGDEQFF.

V usage is TRBV4-3 and J usage is TRBJ2-1; perhaps TRBD2 as D (5 bases). The CDR3 is 17 residues long. Germline loops: CDR1 LGHNA, CDR2 YSLEER. V shed 0 bases and J shed 1 base, with 13 bases lying between them. Here the CDR3 reads CASSQDSLAGSYNEQFF. As DNA, the CDR3 is TGCGCCAGCAGCCAAGATAGCCTAGCAGGATCCTACAATGAGCAGTTCTTC.

The chain has TRBV7-9 and TRBJ2-7, with a possible D match to TRBD2 (5 bases). The ends were cut back, 5 bases at V and 2 bases at J, with 13 bases in the middle. The germline V gene encodes CDR1 SEHNR and CDR2 FQNEAQ (reference sequence). The CDR3 totals 14 residues. The CDR3 region is CASSPPGLTYEQYF. The CDR3 DNA reads TGTGCCAGCAGCCCTCCTGGACTTACCTACGAGCAGTACTTC. Full variable domain (missing parts from reference TRBV7-9 and TRBJ2-7): DTGVSQNPRHKITKRGQNVTFRCDPISEHNRLYWYRQTLGQGPEFLTYFQNEAQLEKSRLLSDRFSAERPKGSFSTLEIQRTEQGDSAMYLCASSPPGLTYEQYFGPGTRLTVT.

This rearrangement joins TRBV7-9 to TRBJ2-5; 7 bases map to TRBD1. This CDR3 has 15 residues. Germline assignment: CDR1 SEHNR and CDR2 FQNEAQ (reference sequence). V trimming: 5 bases; J trimming: 4 bases; junction bases outside the gene matches: 10. The CDR3 DNA is TGTGCCAGCAGCCAGGGGGTATGGGGTCTAGAGACCCAGTACTTC. It translates to CASSQGVWGLETQYF.

The sample holds a few counts of this clone. The chain carries TRBV6-1 and TRBJ1-3, with D unclear. Between the trimmed V and J ends, which lost 0 bases and 0 bases, there was a span of 15 bases. Germline V gene data show CDR1 as MNHNS and CDR2 as SASEGT. This CDR3 spans 18 amino acids. The CDR3 DNA reads TGTGCCAGCAGTGAAGCCCCCCCCTCGGGGAGCTCTGGAAACACCATATATTTT. Residues: CASSEAPPSGSSGNTIYF.

V usage is TRBV5-1 and J usage is TRBJ2-5, with D tentatively TRBD1 (6 bases). Germline CDR1 reads SGHRS; CDR2 reads YFSETQ. The CDR3 has 14 amino acids. V was clipped by 0 bases and J by 5 bases, with 11 bases between them. CDR3 residues: CASSLAQGLETQYF. The CDR3 DNA reads TGCGCCAGCAGCTTGGCGCAGGGGCTGGAGACCCAGTACTTC.

The chain joins TRBV6-6 to TRBJ2-2; D gene uncertain. Trimming left V 1 base short and J 2 bases short, with 11 bases between. In germline, CDR1 is MNHNY, CDR2 SVGAGI (reference sequence). This CDR3 contains 16 residues. The CDR3 protein is CASSYYPPENTGELFF. Written as DNA, the CDR3 is TGTGCCAGCAGTTACTACCCCCCTGAAAACACCGGGGAGCTGTTTTTT.

This chain joins TRBV6-2 or TRBV6-3 and TRBJ2-7; TRBD2 matches at 9 bases. This CDR3 has 20 amino acids. With 0 bases clipped from V and 0 bases from J, the junction kept 15 bases outside the gene matches. From germline, CDR1 is MNHEY and CDR2 SVGEGT. As DNA, the CDR3 is TGTGCCAGCAGTTACTCCCCCGCGACTCGCGGGGGGGAAAGCTCCTACGAGCAGTACTTC. Amino acids: CASSYSPATRGGESSYEQYF.

The genes are TRBV7-2 and TRBJ2-7, with D perhaps TRBD1 (6 bases). V was cut by 6 bases and J by 3 bases, with 15 bases left in between. CDR3 length: 14 residues. The germline V gene encodes CDR1 SGHTA and CDR2 FQGNSA. Here the CDR3 reads CASSPRTAFYEQYF. In DNA, the CDR3 is TGTGCCAGCAGTCCCAGGACAGCCTTCTACGAGCAGTACTTC. The full variable domain, completed using reference TRBV7-2 and TRBJ2-7, is GAGVSQSPSNKVTEKGKDVELRCDPISGHTALYWYRQSLGQGLEFLIYFQGNSAPDKSGLPSDRFSAERTGGSVSTLTIQRTQQEDSAVYLCASSPRTAFYEQYFGPGTRLTVT.

This clone was detected once. CDR3 sequence: CASSQEVGGFYNEQFF. Written as DNA, the CDR3 is TGCGCCAGCAGCCAGGAAGTCGGAGGGTTCTACAATGAGCAGTTCTTC. The chain is built from TRBV5-1 and TRBJ2-1; D may be TRBD2 (6 bases). Trimming removed 4 bases at V and 3 bases at J, with 17 bases between. The germline CDR1 and CDR2 sequences are SGHRS and YFSETQ. The CDR3 contains 16 residues.

The chain combines TRBV6-4 with TRBJ2-1, with a possible D match to TRBD2 (6 bases). Germline loops: CDR1 MRHNA, CDR2 SNTAGT. The ends were cut back, 4 bases at V and 5 bases at J, with 15 bases in the middle. This CDR3 is 15 amino acids long. The CDR3 protein is CASSAMAGSDNEQFF. In nucleotides, the CDR3 is TGTGCCAGCAGTGCCATGGCGGGGTCCGACAATGAGCAGTTCTTC.

Only a few counts were recorded for this clone. This chain uses TRBV6-5 with TRBJ2-1; 7 nucleotides agree with TRBD2. Trimming removed 6 bases from V and 3 bases from J; junction bases left unmatched: 8. Germline V gene lookup returns CDR1 MNHEY and CDR2 SVGAGI. This CDR3 contains 15 residues. CDR3 nucleotides: TGTGCCAGCAGGGGTCTTGGCGGGGGCTACAATGAGCAGTTCTTC. Its translation: CASRGLGGGYNEQFF.

This chain joins TRBV5-5 and TRBJ2-3; tentative D call: TRBD1 (6 bases). The V end was cut by 3 bases, the J end by 4 bases, with 12 bases between. CDR3 length equals 14 residues. Germline V gives CDR1 SGHKS, CDR2 YYEKEE (reference sequence). The CDR3 DNA reads TGTGCCAGCAGCTCCCGACAGGTGGCAGATACGCAGTATTTT. Translation gives CASSSRQVADTQYF.

The chain carries TRBV27 and TRBJ2-7; 9 nucleotides match TRBD1. Trimming cost V 4 bases and J 0 bases; bases outside gene matches: 4. Per the germline V gene, CDR1 is MNHEY and CDR2 is SMNVEV (reference sequence). There are 15 residues in the CDR3. In DNA, the CDR3 is TGTGCCAGCAGTTACAGGGGGCTTAGCTCCTACGAGCAGTACTTC. This codes for CASSYRGLSSYEQYF.

This sequence joins TRBV7-9 and TRBJ2-7; TRBD1 might be the D (6 bases). Germline CDR1 and CDR2: SEHNR and FQNEAQ (reference sequence). CDR3 length equals 14 residues. V lost 5 bases to trimming and J lost 7 bases, with 18 bases between them. The CDR3 loop reads CASSGEGDVMEQYF. CDR3 nucleotide sequence: TGTGCCAGCAGCGGCGAGGGGGATGTTATGGAGCAGTACTTC. The entire variable domain, with the rest obtained from reference TRBV7-9 and TRBJ2-7, is as follows: DTGVSQNPRHKITKRGQNVTFRCDPISEHNRLYWYRQTLGQGPEFLTYFQNEAQLEKSRLLSDRFSAERPKGSFSTLEIQRTEQGDSAMYLCASSGEGDVMEQYFGPGTRLTVT.

CDR3 sequence (DNA): TGTGCCAGCAGTCCATCTGTCCACTATGGCTACACCTTC. Its translation: CASSPSVHYGYTF. This chain connects TRBV12-3 or TRBV12-4 to TRBJ1-2; no clear D gene. The CDR3 spans 13 residues. V was cut by 5 bases and J by 3 bases, with 10 bases left in between.

The chain uses TRBV4-1 and TRBJ2-3; 8 bases fit TRBD1. The CDR3 has 15 residues. V lost 2 bases to trimming and J lost 1 base; unmatched junction nucleotides: 2. Per germline, CDR1 MGHRA and CDR2 YSYEKL. The CDR3 nucleotides read TGCGCCAGCAGCCAACCGGGACAGGGCACAGATACGCAGTATTTT. Translating it yields CASSQPGQGTDTQYF.